This record covers a single T cell receptor (beta chain). The antigen is not known. The data were taken from a study of post-analysis software for immune sequencing data. Study information: Patients had relapsing-remitting, secondary progressive or progressive-relapsing multiple sclerosis; some lacked subtype.

Study findings and constraints: A handful of TRBV segments appeared more often in patients than in controls, and TRBV5-6, TRBV5-1 and TRBV20-1 were among these. Compared against controls, patients with multiple sclerosis displayed significantly lower normalized Chao1 diversity. Those samples that were prepared in the same batch co-clustered strongly by F measure.

Germline CDR1 reads LGHDT; CDR2 reads YNNKEL (reference sequence). This CDR3 contains 14 residues. cDNA libraries for TCR beta contained unique molecular identifiers. TCRdb re-analysed the PCR reads in MiXCR, keeping a single row per CDR3 protein. The repertoire holds roughly 200,000 distinct CDR3 sequences, with 25% to 35% as singletons. This clonotype originated in a girl aged 2-17 years with multiple sclerosis. Sequences were obtained from blood. The rearrangement links TRBV3-1 to TRBJ2-4; no clear D. The end of the DNA fits TRBJ2-5 better, so the J call may be wrong. The CDR3 region is CASSQRSGHETQYF. The CDR3 DNA follows: TGTGCCAGCAGCCAGAGGTCTGGCCACGAGACCCAGTACTTC.